Listed below are T cell receptor beta chains from one sample, sequenced in a study of T cell repertoires in cytomegalovirus infection. MiXCR, applied by TCRdb to the reads, yields one record per CDR3 protein. This sample has 200,000 to 300,000 distinct CDR3 sequences, with approximately 8.3% found just once. Sequencing used PBMCs. Source of these receptors: a human donor in good health (CMV status not recorded). Some clones in this sample may be carry-over from other donors' samples. Both conserved end residues are part of each CDR3. Each record gives: J gene, V gene, clone size, CDR3 protein. For some rows the clone size is stated as once, few or many, or as a class when expanded; others skip it.

>TRBJ2-5|TRBV20-1|few
CSARVERREETQYF
>TRBJ2-6|TRBV7-2|many
CASSSDRGLYSGANVLTF
>TRBJ2-3|TRBV7-3|many
CASGREDTDTQYF
>TRBJ2-7|TRBV7-2|many
CASSLLYEQYF
>TRBJ2-1|TRBV7-2|few
CASSPGTSGFPYNEQFF
>TRBJ2-3|TRBV29-1|few
CSVRPASTDTQYF
>TRBJ2-3|TRBV7-2|many
CASSKSVGGGSDTQYF
>TRBJ2-3|TRBV7-9|many
CASSLAGTGTDTQYF
>TRBJ1-2|TRBV28|-
CAGNGAHNYGYTF
>TRBJ1-6|TRBV5-6|many
CASSPGVTYNSPLHF
>TRBJ2-2|TRBV11-2|few
CASSFSESYTGELFF
>TRBJ1-6|TRBV4-2|many
CASSQGTGDSPLHF
>TRBJ2-7|TRBV5-4|many
CASSVPTSGIYEQYF
>TRBJ2-3|TRBV6-8|few
CASSWASGTDTQYF
>TRBJ1-2|TRBV28|many
CASSSYQTGYGYTF
>TRBJ1-5|TRBV5-5|-
CASSLSGQGGNQPQHF
>TRBJ2-6|TRBV5-4|-
CASSFQVPGANVLTF